This T cell receptor (beta chain) emerged from a study of cytomegalovirus exposure and HLA in healthy donors. A remark on this clone: What it binds is unknown.

V dropped 4 bases and J dropped 8 bases, with 17 bases sitting between them. The CDR3 has 15 amino acids. Germline V gene lookup returns CDR1 LNHDA and CDR2 SQIVND (reference sequence). Study-wide results and caveats: Reports state that TCR beta sequences accurately predicted most subjects' HLA-A and HLA-B alleles.

13 Jbeta primers and 60 Vbeta primers were used for the PCR. Using immunoSEQ multiplex PCR, the repertoire was profiled, and TCRdb retains in-frame clones only, with some absent. The sample features about 130,000 clones, with approximately 1.8% in its top ten. J is TRBJ1-4 and V is TRBV19; tentative D call: TRBD1 (5 bases). The sequence derives from a young man in good health and CMV-seronegative. Sequences were obtained from PBMCs. Written as DNA, the CDR3 is TGTGCCAGTAGTAGTAACAGGCGGCGACCAGAAAAACTGTTTTTT. Protein product: CASSSNRRRPEKLFF.